Listed below are T cell receptor beta chains from one sample, sequenced in a study of T cells in Graves' hyperthyroidism and ophthalmopathy. MiXCR, run by TCRdb on the multiplex PCR reads, gives a single entry per CDR3 protein. The sample lists 250,000 to 300,000 distinct CDR3 sequences, around 13% occurring once. Sequenced sample: blood. These receptors originate from a middle-aged woman with Graves' hyperthyroidism. CDR3s include the opening cysteine and the closing phenylalanine or tryptophan. D genes are given only for firm matches. Rows may omit the clone size; those that give it use once, few, many or a size class.

v_call	j_call	clone_size	cdr3_length	d_call	cdr3_aa	cdr3_nt
TRBV28	TRBJ2-7	many	15	TRBD2	CASRVSGSATHEQYF	TGTGCCAGCAGAGTAAGCGGGAGTGCAACCCACGAGCAGTACTTC
TRBV10-3	TRBJ1-5	NA	14	NA	CAISGRVSGQPQHF	TGTGCCATCAGCGGCAGGGTATCAGGCCAGCCCCAGCATTTT
TRBV27	TRBJ1-2	many	15	TRBD1	CASSIGQGGRYGYTF	TGTGCCAGCAGTATAGGACAGGGCGGTCGATATGGCTACACCTTC
TRBV11-2	TRBJ2-5	few	14	NA	CASSFPPYQETQYF	TGTGCCAGCAGCTTCCCACCGTACCAAGAGACCCAGTACTTC
TRBV6-5	TRBJ1-2	few	17	TRBD1	CASSYSTAGQGSYGYTF	TGTGCCAGCAGTTACTCCACAGCGGGACAGGGATCTTATGGCTACACCTTC
TRBV18	TRBJ1-1	many	12	NA	CASSPQETEAFF	TGTGCCAGCTCACCACAAGAAACTGAAGCTTTCTTT
TRBV6-1	TRBJ1-3	few	12	NA	CASSTAGNTIYF	TGTGCCAGCAGTACCGCTGGAAACACCATATATTTT
TRBV29-1	TRBJ2-3	NA	12	NA	CSVVGVTDTQYF	TGCAGCGTTGTGGGTGTCACAGATACGCAGTATTTT
TRBV5-8	TRBJ1-1	NA	14	NA	CASSLQSGGGEAFF	TGTGCCAGCAGCTTACAGTCGGGAGGAGGTGAAGCTTTCTTT
TRBV29-1	TRBJ2-7	many	17	NA	CSVEEPASAKNSYEQYF	TGCAGCGTTGAAGAGCCGGCTAGCGCCAAGAACTCCTACGAGCAGTACTTC
TRBV12-5	TRBJ1-5	NA	17	NA	CASGLKTGSSFNQPQHF	TGTGCTAGTGGACTAAAGACAGGCTCCTCATTCAATCAGCCCCAGCATTTT
TRBV12-5	TRBJ2-7	many	14	NA	CASGWSRKGYEQYF	TGTGCTAGTGGTTGGTCTCGCAAAGGCTACGAGCAGTACTTC
TRBV5-1	TRBJ1-6	few	14	NA	CASSETIGNSPLHF	TGCGCCAGCAGCGAGACAATAGGCAATTCACCCCTCCACTTT
TRBV6-2/TRBV6-3	TRBJ2-3	NA	13	NA	CASSYDLTDTQYF	TGTGCCAGCAGTTACGACCTCACAGATACGCAGTATTTT
TRBV19	TRBJ1-2	many	16	TRBD1	CASSIRSGQGVYGYTF	TGTGCCAGTAGTATACGTTCAGGACAGGGGGTGTATGGCTACACCTTC
TRBV7-8	TRBJ2-3	NA	17	NA	CASSFSRTGEFTDTQYF	TGTGCCAGCAGCTTTAGTAGAACGGGGGAATTCACAGATACGCAGTATTTT
TRBV19	TRBJ1-4	few	16	NA	CASTTGGTATNEKLFF	TGTGCCAGTACCACCGGGGGGACTGCAACTAATGAAAAACTGTTTTTT
TRBV11-2	TRBJ2-3	many	16	TRBD2	CASSARLAGNTDTQYF	TGTGCCAGCAGCGCGCGACTAGCGGGAAACACAGATACGCAGTATTTT
TRBV20-1	TRBJ2-5	many	12	NA	CSATPVGETQYF	TGCAGTGCTACCCCGGTAGGGGAGACCCAGTACTTC
TRBV20-1	TRBJ1-2	NA	13	NA	CSASPGTRQGYTF	TGCAGTGCTAGCCCCGGGACACGGCAGGGCTACACCTTC
TRBV11-2	TRBJ2-4	many	15	NA	CASSPPNEAKNIQYF	TGTGCCAGCAGCCCACCGAACGAGGCCAAAAACATTCAGTACTTC
TRBV7-8	TRBJ1-5	many	14	NA	CASSLGHVNQPQHF	TGTGCCAGCAGCTTAGGGCACGTCAATCAGCCCCAGCATTTT
TRBV12-5	TRBJ2-7	many	18	NA	CASGLSRLMGGHHYEQYF	TGTGCTAGTGGTTTAAGTCGTCTGATGGGGGGTCACCACTACGAGCAGTACTTC
TRBV6-5	TRBJ2-1	many	16	NA	CASSYSTGWSYNEQFF	TGTGCCAGCAGTTACTCAACAGGGTGGTCCTACAATGAGCAGTTCTTC
TRBV20-1	TRBJ1-2	many	15	NA	CSARDQDRIRGGYTF	TGCAGTGCTAGAGACCAAGACAGGATTAGAGGGGGCTACACCTTC
TRBV19	TRBJ2-7	NA	17	TRBD1	CASSAGTGGGSSYEQYF	TGTGCCAGTAGTGCCGGGACAGGGGGCGGTAGCTCCTACGAGCAGTACTTC
TRBV28	TRBJ2-4	many	14	TRBD2	CASSFSSGKNIQYF	TGTGCCAGCAGTTTTTCTAGCGGTAAAAACATTCAGTACTTC
TRBV15	TRBJ2-3	many	14	NA	CATSRAVQRDTQYF	TGTGCCACCAGCAGAGCTGTGCAAAGAGATACGCAGTATTTT
TRBV20-1	TRBJ1-1	NA	12	TRBD1	CSARDRGRGAFF	TGCAGTGCTAGGGACAGGGGCCGGGGAGCTTTCTTT
TRBV7-8	TRBJ2-1	many	14	NA	CASSLSSSYNEQFF	TGCGCCAGCAGCTTGTCTAGCTCCTACAATGAGCAGTTCTTC
TRBV10-2	TRBJ1-5	NA	17	TRBD1	CASSDGQGGAGNQPQHF	TGCGCCAGCAGTGATGGGCAGGGGGGCGCTGGCAATCAGCCCCAGCATTTT
TRBV6-1	TRBJ1-6	NA	16	NA	CASSKGKGLYNSPLHF	TGTGCCAGCAGTAAAGGAAAGGGGCTCTATAATTCACCCCTCCACTTT
TRBV6-4	TRBJ2-3	NA	15	TRBD2	CASSELAGTTDTQYF	TGTGCCAGCAGTGAACTAGCGGGAACCACAGATACGCAGTATTTT
TRBV7-3	TRBJ2-1	NA	14	TRBD2	CASSLSVAGDEQFF	TGTGCCAGCAGCTTAAGTGTAGCGGGAGATGAGCAGTTCTTC
TRBV3-1	TRBJ2-1	NA	14	NA	CASSEGVSYNEQFF	TGTGCCAGCAGCGAAGGGGTCTCCTACAATGAGCAGTTCTTC
TRBV6-2/TRBV6-3	TRBJ2-3	few	14	NA	CASTPSKGTDTQYF	TGTGCCAGCACCCCATCAAAGGGGACGGATACGCAGTATTTT
TRBV7-8	TRBJ2-3	many	18	TRBD2	CASSLLAGARVSTDTQYF	TGTGCCAGCAGCTTACTAGCGGGAGCTAGGGTTTCCACAGATACGCAGTATTTT
TRBV7-9	TRBJ2-1	many	11	NA	CASSLKNEQFF	TGTGCCAGCAGCTTAAAGAATGAGCAGTTCTTC
TRBV28	TRBJ1-1	many	13	NA	CASSGRGNTEAFF	TGTGCCAGCAGTGGCAGGGGGAACACTGAAGCTTTCTTT
TRBV27	TRBJ2-7	many	13	NA	CASSRGPGYEQYF	TGTGCCAGCAGCCGCGGACCGGGCTACGAGCAGTACTTC
TRBV7-3	TRBJ1-5	many	13	NA	CASSRDLNQPQHF	TGTGCCAGCAGCCGGGATTTAAATCAGCCCCAGCATTTT
TRBV7-7	TRBJ2-5	NA	14	TRBD1	CASSRTGAGETQYF	TGTGCTAGCAGCCGGACAGGGGCAGGGGAGACCCAGTACTTC
TRBV6-1	TRBJ2-5	many	13	NA	CASSRSRGETQYF	TGTGCCAGCAGTAGATCAAGGGGAGAGACCCAGTACTTC
TRBV24-1	TRBJ2-3	many	12	NA	CATSLNTDTQYF	TGTGCCACCAGCCTAAACACAGATACGCAGTATTTT
TRBV6-1	TRBJ2-5	many	13	TRBD2	CASSWREGETQYF	TGTGCCAGCAGTTGGCGGGAGGGGGAGACCCAGTACTTC
TRBV6-1	TRBJ1-1	NA	13	TRBD1	CASYRGRGTEAFF	TGTGCCAGCTACAGGGGGCGAGGGACTGAAGCTTTCTTT
TRBV28	TRBJ1-1	many	12	NA	CASSIWGTEAFF	TGTGCCAGCAGTATCTGGGGGACGGAAGCTTTCTTT
TRBV13	TRBJ1-1	few	13	NA	CASSLNGGFEAFF	TGTGCCAGCAGCTTAAACGGGGGATTTGAAGCTTTCTTT
TRBV3-1	TRBJ1-1	many	12	NA	CASSQMNTEAFF	TGTGCCAGCAGCCAGATGAACACTGAAGCTTTCTTT